Listed below are T cell receptor beta chains from one sample, sequenced in a study of blood T cell repertoires in COVID-19. The method was immunoSEQ multiplex PCR; TCRdb's version includes in-frame clones alone and lacks a portion of them. This sample carries roughly 290,000 clones, 75% to 90% of them seen once, and the ten largest clones take around 4.5%. The sample was PBMCs or T cells enriched from blood (not recorded which). The receptors derive from a woman under 40 who had recovered from COVID-19. Each CDR3 is given with its conserved first and last residue. Fields, in order: CDR3 length, D gene, J gene, V gene, CDR3 protein. The D gene is left open where the match is weak.

length: 14
D: .
J: TRBJ1-2
V: TRBV28
CDR3: CASSPPVPIYGYTF

length: 13
D: .
J: TRBJ1-1
V: TRBV5-1
CDR3: CASREGMNTEAFF

length: 14
D: .
J: TRBJ2-1
V: TRBV15
CDR3: CATSRGQEVGEQFF

length: 14
D: TRBD1
J: TRBJ2-1
V: TRBV4-1
CDR3: CASSPGQGLNEQFF

length: 12
D: .
J: TRBJ1-1
V: TRBV23-1
CDR3: CASSQSERQGTF

length: 15
D: TRBD1
J: TRBJ1-6
V: TRBV9
CDR3: CASSDKQGIGSPLHF

length: 15
D: .
J: TRBJ1-4
V: TRBV30
CDR3: CAGGVGVTTNEKLFF

length: 14
D: .
J: TRBJ2-5
V: TRBV6-5
CDR3: CASRHTGPGETQYF

length: 15
D: TRBD2
J: TRBJ2-7
V: TRBV6-5
CDR3: CASSTLAGGPYEQYF

length: 13
D: .
J: TRBJ1-4
V: TRBV6-6
CDR3: CASSPRFDEKLFF

length: 13
D: .
J: TRBJ1-5
V: TRBV6-6
CDR3: CASRDGRDQPQHF

length: 16
D: TRBD2
J: TRBJ2-7
V: TRBV3-1/TRBV3-2
CDR3: CASSLRGSSGKGEQYF

length: 15
D: TRBD2
J: TRBJ2-3
V: TRBV3-1/TRBV3-2
CDR3: CASSLTSGSTDTQYF

length: 11
D: TRBD1
J: TRBJ2-4
V: TRBV20-1
CDR3: CSAHRGNIQYF

length: 13
D: .
J: TRBJ2-2
V: TRBV6-5
CDR3: CASSWDITGELFF

length: 16
D: TRBD2
J: TRBJ2-1
V: TRBV15
CDR3: CATSRVQRGDYNEQFF

length: 16
D: TRBD2
J: TRBJ2-2
V: TRBV3-1/TRBV3-2
CDR3: CASSLLAGGDTGELFF

length: 14
D: TRBD1
J: TRBJ1-1
V: TRBV6-5
CDR3: CASRVTGGNTEAFF

length: 15
D: TRBD1
J: TRBJ1-1
V: TRBV27
CDR3: CASSLSWTGNTEAFF

length: 17
D: TRBD2
J: TRBJ2-3
V: TRBV18
CDR3: CASSPLSTSGSSDTQYF

length: 16
D: .
J: TRBJ2-2
V: TRBV5-4
CDR3: CASSSKTSRGTGELFF

length: 13
D: .
J: TRBJ1-1
V: TRBV19
CDR3: CASSRPFVTEAFF

length: 14
D: TRBD1
J: TRBJ2-1
V: TRBV30
CDR3: CAWARDRAFNEQFF